This T cell receptor (beta chain) was identified during a study of cytotoxic CD8 clonotypes in ibrutinib-treated CLL. On the study more broadly: The subjects consisted of roughly ten relapsed/refractory and about 14 treatment-naive individuals, with 17 to 18 IGHV unmutated.

This CDR3 is built from 15 residues. Germline values: CDR1 SGHNT, CDR2 YYREEE (reference sequence). Trimming cost V 4 bases and J 6 bases; bases outside gene matches: 13. Clones were sequenced by immunoSEQ multiplex PCR, and TCRdb holds only the in-frame ones, with some missing. The sample lists approximately 200,000 clones, 72% occurring once. The chain recombines TRBV5-4 with TRBJ2-7; TRBD1 matches 7 bases. The TCR originated in a human donor with chronic lymphocytic leukemia. The material was PBMCs, obtained after 24 months of ibrutinib treatment. CDR3 region: CASSPKTGWSGEQYF. The CDR3 bases are TGTGCCAGCAGCCCGAAGACAGGGTGGTCCGGCGAGCAGTACTTC.